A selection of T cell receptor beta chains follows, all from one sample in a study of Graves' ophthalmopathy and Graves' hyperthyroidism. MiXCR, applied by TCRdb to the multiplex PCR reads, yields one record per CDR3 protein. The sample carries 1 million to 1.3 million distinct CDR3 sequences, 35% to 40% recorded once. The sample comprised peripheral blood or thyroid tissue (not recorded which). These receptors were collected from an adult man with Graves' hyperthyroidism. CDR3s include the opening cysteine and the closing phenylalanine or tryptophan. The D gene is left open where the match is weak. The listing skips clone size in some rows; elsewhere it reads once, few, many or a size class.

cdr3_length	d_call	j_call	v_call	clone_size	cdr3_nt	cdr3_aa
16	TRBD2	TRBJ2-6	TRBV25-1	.	TGTGCCAGCAGTGACGGGACTAGCGGGAGGGCCAACGTCCTGACTTTC	CASSDGTSGRANVLTF
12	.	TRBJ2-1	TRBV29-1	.	TGCAGCGTACGGGACAACCCCAATGAGCAGTTCTTC	CSVRDNPNEQFF
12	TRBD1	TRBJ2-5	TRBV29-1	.	TGCAGCTACCGGACAGGCCAAGAGACCCAGTACTTC	CSYRTGQETQYF
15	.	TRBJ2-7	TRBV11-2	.	TGTGCCAGCAGCTCTACAGGGTCTCGTGCCTACGAGCAGTACTTC	CASSSTGSRAYEQYF
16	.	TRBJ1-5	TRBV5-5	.	TGTGCCAGCAGCCCTACTGGACAAACCAACAATCAGCCCCAGCATTTT	CASSPTGQTNNQPQHF
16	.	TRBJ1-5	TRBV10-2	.	TGCGCCAGCAGTGAACGAGGGGATCTAGGCAATCAGCCCCAGCATTTT	CASSERGDLGNQPQHF
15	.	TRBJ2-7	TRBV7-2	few	TGTGCCAGCAGCTTAGAAGCAGGGAGGACGCACGAGCAGTACTTC	CASSLEAGRTHEQYF
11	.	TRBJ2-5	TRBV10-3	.	TGTGCCATCGGTTCTAGCGAGACCCAGTACTTC	CAIGSSETQYF
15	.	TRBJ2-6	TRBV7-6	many	TGTGCCAGCAGCTTAACAGGCCCTGGGGCCAACGTCCTGACTTTC	CASSLTGPGANVLTF
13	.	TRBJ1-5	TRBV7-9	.	TGTGCCGGCAACCCAAAGCAGGCCGATCCCCAGCACTTT	CAGNPKQADPQHF
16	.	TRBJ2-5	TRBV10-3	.	TGTGCCATCAGTGACAGTCCGGTGGGCGGGTCCTTGACCCAGTACTTC	CAISDSPVGGSLTQYF
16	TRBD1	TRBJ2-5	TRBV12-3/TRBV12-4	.	TGTGCCAGCAGTTTTGGTCGCCTAGGGGGCGTGGAGTCCCAGTACTTC	CASSFGRLGGVESQYF
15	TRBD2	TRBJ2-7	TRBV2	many	TGTGCCAGCAGTGACGAGGGAGGGCCTAGTTACGAGCAGTACTTC	CASSDEGGPSYEQYF
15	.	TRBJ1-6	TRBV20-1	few	TGCAGTGCTAGACCCGGGGTAAACTATAATTCACCCCTCCACTTT	CSARPGVNYNSPLHF
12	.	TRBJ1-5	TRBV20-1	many	TGCAGTGCTAGAGATCAAAATCAGCCCCAGCATTTT	CSARDQNQPQHF
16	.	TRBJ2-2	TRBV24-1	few	TGTGCCACCAGTGATTTGCGATACACCAACACCGGGGAGCTGTTTTTT	CATSDLRYTNTGELFF
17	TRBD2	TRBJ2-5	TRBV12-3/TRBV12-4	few	TGTGCCAGCAGTTTTGGGGGGACTAGCGGGTTACAAGAGACCCAGTACTTC	CASSFGGTSGLQETQYF
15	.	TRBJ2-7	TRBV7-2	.	TGTGCCAGCAGCCCTCCGAGCAGTACTTACGTTGTGCAGTACTTC	CASSPPSSTYVVQYF
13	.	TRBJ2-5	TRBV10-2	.	TGCGCCAGCAGTGAGTCACCGGGGGAGACCCAGTACTTC	CASSESPGETQYF
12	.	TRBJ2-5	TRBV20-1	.	TGCAGTGCCGTCCGGGGCCACGAGACCCAGTACTTC	CSAVRGHETQYF
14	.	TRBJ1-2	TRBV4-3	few	TGCGCCAGCAGCCAAGATCTCGGATACTATGGCTACACCTTC	CASSQDLGYYGYTF
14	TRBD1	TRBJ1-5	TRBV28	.	TGTGCCAGCAGATACAGGGGTAGCAATCAGCCCCAGCATTTT	CASRYRGSNQPQHF
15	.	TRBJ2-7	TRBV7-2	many	TGTGCCAGCAGCTTAGTCCTAGGGGAATCCTACGAGCAGTACTTC	CASSLVLGESYEQYF
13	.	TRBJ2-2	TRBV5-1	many	TGTGCCAGCAGTCCGGCGGGCACCGGGGAGCTGTTTTTT	CASSPAGTGELFF
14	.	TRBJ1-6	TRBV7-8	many	TGTGCCAGCAGCACCACCTACACAAATTCACCCCTCCACTTT	CASSTTYTNSPLHF
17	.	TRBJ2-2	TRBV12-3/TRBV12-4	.	TGTGCCAGCAGCCGGGAGTGGGACATTGTGAACACCGGGGAGCTGTTTTTT	CASSREWDIVNTGELFF